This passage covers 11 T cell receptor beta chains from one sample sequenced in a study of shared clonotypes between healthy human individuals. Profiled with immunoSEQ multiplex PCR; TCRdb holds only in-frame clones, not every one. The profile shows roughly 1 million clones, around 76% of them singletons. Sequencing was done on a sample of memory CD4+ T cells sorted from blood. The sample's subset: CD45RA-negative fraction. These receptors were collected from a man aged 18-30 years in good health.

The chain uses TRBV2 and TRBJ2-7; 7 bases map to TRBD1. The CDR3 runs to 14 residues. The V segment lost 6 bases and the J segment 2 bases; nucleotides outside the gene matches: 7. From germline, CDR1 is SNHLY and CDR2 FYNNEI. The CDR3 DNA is TGTGCCAGCAGGTCGGGACAGAGCGCCTACGAGCAGTACTTC. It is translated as CASRSGQSAYEQYF.

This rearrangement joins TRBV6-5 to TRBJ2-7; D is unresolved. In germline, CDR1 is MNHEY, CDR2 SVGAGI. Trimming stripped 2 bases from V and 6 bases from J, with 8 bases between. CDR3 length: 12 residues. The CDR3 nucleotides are TGTGCCAGCAGTTACGCAGGCGGCGAGCAGTACTTC. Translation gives CASSYAGGEQYF.

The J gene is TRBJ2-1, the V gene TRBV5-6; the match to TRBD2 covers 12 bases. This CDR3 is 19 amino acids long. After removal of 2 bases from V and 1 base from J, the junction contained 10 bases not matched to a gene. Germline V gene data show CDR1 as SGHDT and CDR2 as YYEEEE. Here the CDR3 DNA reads TGTGCCAGCAGCTTCGCGGGGCTAGCGGGAGGGTTGTCCTACAATGAGCAGTTCTTC. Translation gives CASSFAGLAGGLSYNEQFF.

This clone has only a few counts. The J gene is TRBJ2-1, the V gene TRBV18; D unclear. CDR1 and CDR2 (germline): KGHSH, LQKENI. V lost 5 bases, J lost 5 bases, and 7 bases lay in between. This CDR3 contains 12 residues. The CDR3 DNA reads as TGTGCCAGCTCATCGAAACACAATGAGCAGTTCTTC. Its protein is CASSSKHNEQFF. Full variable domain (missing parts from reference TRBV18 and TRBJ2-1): NAGVMQNPRHLVRRRGQEARLRCSPMKGHSHVYWYRQLPEEGLKFMVYLQKENIIDESGMPKERFSAEFPKEGPSILRIQQVVRGDSAAYFCASSSKHNEQFFGPGTRLTVL.

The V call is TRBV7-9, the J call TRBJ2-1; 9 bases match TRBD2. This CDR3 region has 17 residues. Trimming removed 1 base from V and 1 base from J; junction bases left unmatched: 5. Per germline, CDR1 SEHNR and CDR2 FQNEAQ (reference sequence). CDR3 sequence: CASSLDLAGFSYNEQFF. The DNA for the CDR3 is TGTGCCAGCAGCTTAGACCTAGCGGGGTTTTCCTACAATGAGCAGTTCTTC.

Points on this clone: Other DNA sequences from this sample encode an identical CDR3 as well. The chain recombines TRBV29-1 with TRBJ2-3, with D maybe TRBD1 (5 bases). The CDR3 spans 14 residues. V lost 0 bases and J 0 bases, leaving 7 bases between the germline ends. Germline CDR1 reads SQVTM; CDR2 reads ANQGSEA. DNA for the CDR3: TGCAGCGTTGAAGAGACAGCTAGCACAGATACGCAGTATTTT. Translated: CSVEETASTDTQYF.

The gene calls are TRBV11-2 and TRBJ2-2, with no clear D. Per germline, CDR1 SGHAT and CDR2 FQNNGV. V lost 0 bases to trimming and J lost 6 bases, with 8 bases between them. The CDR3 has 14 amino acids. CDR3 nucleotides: TGTGCCAGCAGCTTAGAGCGGCAATCCGGGGAGCTGTTTTTT. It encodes CASSLERQSGELFF.

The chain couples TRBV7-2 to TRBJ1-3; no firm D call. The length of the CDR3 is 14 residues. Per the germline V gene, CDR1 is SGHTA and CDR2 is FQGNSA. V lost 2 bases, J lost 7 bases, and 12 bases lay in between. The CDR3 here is CASSLSTVLNTIYF. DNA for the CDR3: TGTGCCAGCAGCTTATCGACGGTTCTTAACACCATATATTTT.

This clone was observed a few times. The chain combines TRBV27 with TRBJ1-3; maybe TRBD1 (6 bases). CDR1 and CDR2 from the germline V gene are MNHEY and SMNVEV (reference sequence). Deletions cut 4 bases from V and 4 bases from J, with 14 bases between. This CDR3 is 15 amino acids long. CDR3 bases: TGTGCCAGCAGTTGGTCAGGGGCGAAAGGAAACACCATATATTTT. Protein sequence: CASSWSGAKGNTIYF.

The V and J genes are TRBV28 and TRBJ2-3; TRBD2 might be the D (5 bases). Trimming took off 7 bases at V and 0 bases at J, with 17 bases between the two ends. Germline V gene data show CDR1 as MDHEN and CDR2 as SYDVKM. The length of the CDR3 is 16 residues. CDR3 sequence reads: CASTPPRKRSTDTQYF. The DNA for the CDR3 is TGTGCCAGCACCCCCCCCAGGAAGCGGAGCACAGATACGCAGTATTTT.

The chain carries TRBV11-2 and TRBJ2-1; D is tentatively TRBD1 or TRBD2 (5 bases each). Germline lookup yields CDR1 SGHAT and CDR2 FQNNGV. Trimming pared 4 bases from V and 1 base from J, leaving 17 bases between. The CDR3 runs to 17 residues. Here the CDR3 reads CASSSRGETLSYNEQFF. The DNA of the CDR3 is TGTGCCAGCAGCTCGAGAGGGGAGACCCTTTCCTACAATGAGCAGTTCTTC.